This T cell receptor (beta chain) is drawn from a study of T and B cells in COVID-19 patients. Study summary: Blood was sampled from COVID-19 patients who were either actively infected or recovered. Recovered patients mostly had mild to moderate COVID-19 managed as outpatients.

Study-level results: In COVID-19 patients, T cell receptor beta variable and joining gene use was reportedly strongly skewed.

A remark on this clonotype: Its antigen is unknown.

J was trimmed by 8 bases and V by 3 bases; bases with no gene match: 5. The CDR3 covers 13 residues. Each TRB amplification used 250-500 ng of genomic DNA from blood. BIOMED2 TRB-A/B primer pools were used in multiplex TRB PCR. TCRdb independently ran MiXCR on the multiplex PCR reads; one entry per CDR3 protein. The repertoire includes about 11,000 distinct CDR3 sequences, approximately 33% of them detected once, and roughly a sixth sits in the top ten. The rearrangement joins TRBV12-3 or TRBV12-4 to TRBJ1-1, with TRBD1 identical over 8 bases. This sequence originates from a human donor with active COVID-19. Sequencing was performed on blood. CDR3 bases: TGTGCCAGCAGTTTCTCGACAGGGGCCGAAGCTTTCTTT. This encodes CASSFSTGAEAFF.